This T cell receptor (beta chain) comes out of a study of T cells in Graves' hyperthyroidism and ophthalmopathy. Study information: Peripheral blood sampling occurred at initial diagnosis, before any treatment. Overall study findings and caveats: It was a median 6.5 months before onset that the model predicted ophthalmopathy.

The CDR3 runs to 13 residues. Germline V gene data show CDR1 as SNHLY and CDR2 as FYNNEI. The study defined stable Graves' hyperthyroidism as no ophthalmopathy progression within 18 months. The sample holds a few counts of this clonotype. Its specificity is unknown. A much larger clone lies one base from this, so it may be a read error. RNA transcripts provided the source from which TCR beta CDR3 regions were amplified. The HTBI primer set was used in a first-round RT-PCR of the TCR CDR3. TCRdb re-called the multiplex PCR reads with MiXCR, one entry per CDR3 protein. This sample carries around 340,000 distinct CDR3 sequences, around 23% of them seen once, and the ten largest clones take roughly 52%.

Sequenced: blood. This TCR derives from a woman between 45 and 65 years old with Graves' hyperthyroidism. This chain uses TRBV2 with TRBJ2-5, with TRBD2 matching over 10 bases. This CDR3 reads CGSGGDGQETQYF. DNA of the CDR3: TGTGGCAGCGGGGGGGACGGCCAAGAGACCCAGTACTTC.